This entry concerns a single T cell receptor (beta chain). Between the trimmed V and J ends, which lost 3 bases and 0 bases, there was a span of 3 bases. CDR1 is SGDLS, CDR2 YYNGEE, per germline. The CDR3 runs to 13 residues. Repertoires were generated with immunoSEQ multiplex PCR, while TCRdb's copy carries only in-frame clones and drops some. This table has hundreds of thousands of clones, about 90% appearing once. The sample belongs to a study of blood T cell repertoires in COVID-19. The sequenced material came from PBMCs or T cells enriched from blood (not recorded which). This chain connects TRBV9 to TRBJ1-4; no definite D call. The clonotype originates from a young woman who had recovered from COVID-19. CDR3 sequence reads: CASSGATNEKLFF. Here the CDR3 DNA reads TGTGCCAGCAGCGGAGCAACTAATGAAAAACTGTTTTTT.